The source of this T cell receptor (beta chain) is a study of PD-1 blockade in classical Hodgkin lymphoma. There are 13 residues in the CDR3. Germline-derived CDR1 and CDR2 are SEHNR and FQNEAQ (reference sequence). With 3 bases removed from V and 4 bases from J, the gap between germline ends came to 7 bases. Time point defined: newly diagnosed, previously untreated cHL patient sample. Magnetic negative selection of thawed PBMCs yielded the CD8+ T cells. Profiled with immunoSEQ multiplex PCR; TCRdb holds only in-frame clones, not every one. This repertoire shows about 3,000 clones, over 70% found once; its top ten account for 15% to 20%.

Sequencing was performed on CD8+ T cells from blood. The chain employs TRBV7-9 and TRBJ2-1; D gene unclear. This TCR derives from a human donor with classical Hodgkin lymphoma. The CDR3 DNA is TGTGCCAGCAGCTTGTACCAGTACAATGAGCAGTTCTTC. Amino acids: CASSLYQYNEQFF.